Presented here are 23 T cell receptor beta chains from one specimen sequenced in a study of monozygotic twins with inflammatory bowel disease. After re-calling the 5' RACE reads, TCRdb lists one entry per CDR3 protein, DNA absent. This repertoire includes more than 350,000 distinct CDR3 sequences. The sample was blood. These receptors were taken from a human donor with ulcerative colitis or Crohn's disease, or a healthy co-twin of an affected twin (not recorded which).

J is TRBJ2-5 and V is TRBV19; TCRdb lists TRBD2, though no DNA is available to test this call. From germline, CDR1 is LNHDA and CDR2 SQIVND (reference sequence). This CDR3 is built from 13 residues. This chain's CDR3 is CASSGLSGETQYF.

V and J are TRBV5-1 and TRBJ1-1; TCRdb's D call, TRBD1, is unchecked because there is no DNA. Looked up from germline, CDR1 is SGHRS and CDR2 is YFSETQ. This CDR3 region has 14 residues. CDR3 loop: CASSFGDVQTEAFF. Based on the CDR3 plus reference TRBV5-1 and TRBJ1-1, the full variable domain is KAGVTQTPRYLIKTRGQQVTLSCSPISGHRSVSWYQQTPGQGLQFLFEYFSETQRNKGNFPGRFSGRQFSNSRSEMNVSTLELGDSALYLCASSFGDVQTEAFFGQGTRLTVV.

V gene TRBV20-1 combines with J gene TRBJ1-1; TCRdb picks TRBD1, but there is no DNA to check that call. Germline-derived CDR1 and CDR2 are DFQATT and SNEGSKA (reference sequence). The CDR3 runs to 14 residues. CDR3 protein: CSAPPQILNTEAFF.

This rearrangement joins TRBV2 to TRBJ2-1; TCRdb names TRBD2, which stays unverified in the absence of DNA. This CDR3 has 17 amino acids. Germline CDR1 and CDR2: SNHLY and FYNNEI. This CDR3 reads CASRPNLAGVIGNEQFF.

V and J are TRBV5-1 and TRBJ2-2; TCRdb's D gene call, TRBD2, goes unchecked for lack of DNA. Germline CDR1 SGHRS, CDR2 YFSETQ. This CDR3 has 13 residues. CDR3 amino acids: CASSQGGPGELFF.

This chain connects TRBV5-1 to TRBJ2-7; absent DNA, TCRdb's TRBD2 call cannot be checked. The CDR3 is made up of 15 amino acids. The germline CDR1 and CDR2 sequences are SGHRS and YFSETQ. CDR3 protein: CASSITSGSGYEQYF.

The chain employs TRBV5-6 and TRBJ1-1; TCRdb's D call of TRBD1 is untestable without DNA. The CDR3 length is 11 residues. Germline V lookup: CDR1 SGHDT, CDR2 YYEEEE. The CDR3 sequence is CASNRGPEAFF.

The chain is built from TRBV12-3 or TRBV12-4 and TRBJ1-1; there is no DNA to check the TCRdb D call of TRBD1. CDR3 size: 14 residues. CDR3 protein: CASRPTGAPLEAFF.

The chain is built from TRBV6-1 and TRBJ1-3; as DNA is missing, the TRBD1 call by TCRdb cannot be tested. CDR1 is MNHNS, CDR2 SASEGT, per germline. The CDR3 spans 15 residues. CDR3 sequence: CASTNRQGVGNTIYF.

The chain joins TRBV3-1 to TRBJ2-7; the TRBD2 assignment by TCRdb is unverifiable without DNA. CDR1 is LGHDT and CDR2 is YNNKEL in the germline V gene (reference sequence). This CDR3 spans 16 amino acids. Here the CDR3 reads CASSQESGATSYEQYF.

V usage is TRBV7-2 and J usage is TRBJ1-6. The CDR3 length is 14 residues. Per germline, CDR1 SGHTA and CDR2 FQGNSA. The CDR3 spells CASSSTTVGSPLHF. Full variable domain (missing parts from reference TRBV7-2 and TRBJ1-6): GAGVSQSPSNKVTEKGKDVELRCDPISGHTALYWYRQSLGQGLEFLIYFQGNSAPDKSGLPSDRFSAERTGGSVSTLTIQRTQQEDSAVYLCASSSTTVGSPLHFGNGTRLTVT.

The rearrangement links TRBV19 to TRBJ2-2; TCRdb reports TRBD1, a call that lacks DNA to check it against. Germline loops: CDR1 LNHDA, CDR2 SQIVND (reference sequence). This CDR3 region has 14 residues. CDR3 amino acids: CATGEGGITGELFF.

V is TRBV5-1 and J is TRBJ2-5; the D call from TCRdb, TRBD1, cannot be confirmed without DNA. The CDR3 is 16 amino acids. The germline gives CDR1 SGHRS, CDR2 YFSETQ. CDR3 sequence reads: CASSLTGFPGEETQYF. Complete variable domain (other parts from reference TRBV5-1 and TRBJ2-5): KAGVTQTPRYLIKTRGQQVTLSCSPISGHRSVSWYQQTPGQGLQFLFEYFSETQRNKGNFPGRFSGRQFSNSRSEMNVSTLELGDSALYLCASSLTGFPGEETQYFGPGTRLLVL.

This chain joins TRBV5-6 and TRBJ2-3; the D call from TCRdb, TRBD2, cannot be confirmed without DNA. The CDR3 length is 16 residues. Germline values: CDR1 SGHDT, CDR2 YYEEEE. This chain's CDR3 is CASSWDSRRDPDTQYF.

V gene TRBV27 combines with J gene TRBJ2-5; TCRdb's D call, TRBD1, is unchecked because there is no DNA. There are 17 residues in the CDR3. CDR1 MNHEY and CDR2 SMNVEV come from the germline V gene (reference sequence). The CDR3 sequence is CASSLWGTGAYQETQYF.

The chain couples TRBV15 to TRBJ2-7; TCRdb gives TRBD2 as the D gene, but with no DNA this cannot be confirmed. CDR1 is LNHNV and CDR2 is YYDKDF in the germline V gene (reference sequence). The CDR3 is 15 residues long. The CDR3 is CATSRSGASGLVQYF.

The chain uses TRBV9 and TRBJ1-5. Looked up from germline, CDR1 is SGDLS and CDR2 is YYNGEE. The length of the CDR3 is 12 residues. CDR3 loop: CASSVVGQPQHF.

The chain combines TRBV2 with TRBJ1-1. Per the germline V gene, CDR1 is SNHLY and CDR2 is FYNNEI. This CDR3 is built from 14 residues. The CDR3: CASSEWGMNTEAFF.

The CDR3: CASSIRVRDRDFWQPQHF. The chain links TRBV21-1 to TRBJ1-5; lacking DNA, the TRBD1 call made by TCRdb goes unchecked. TRBV21-1 represents a pseudogene. The CDR3 sequence is 18 residues long.

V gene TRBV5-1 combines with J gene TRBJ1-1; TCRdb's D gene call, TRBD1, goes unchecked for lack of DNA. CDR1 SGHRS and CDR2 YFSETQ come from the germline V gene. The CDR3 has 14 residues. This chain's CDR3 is CASTPGGRSAEAFF.

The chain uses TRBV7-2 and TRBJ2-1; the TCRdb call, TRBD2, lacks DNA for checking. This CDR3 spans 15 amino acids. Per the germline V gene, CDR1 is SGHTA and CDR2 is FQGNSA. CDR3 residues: CASTTTVPSGNEQFF.

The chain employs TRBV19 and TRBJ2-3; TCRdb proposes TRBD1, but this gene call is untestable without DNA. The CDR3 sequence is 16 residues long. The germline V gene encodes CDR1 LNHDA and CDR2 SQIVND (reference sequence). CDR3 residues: CASSIVQGGSTDTQYF.

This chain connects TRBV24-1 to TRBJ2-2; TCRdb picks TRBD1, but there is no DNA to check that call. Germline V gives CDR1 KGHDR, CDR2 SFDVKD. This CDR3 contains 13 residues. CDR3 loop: CATSTGNTGELFF.